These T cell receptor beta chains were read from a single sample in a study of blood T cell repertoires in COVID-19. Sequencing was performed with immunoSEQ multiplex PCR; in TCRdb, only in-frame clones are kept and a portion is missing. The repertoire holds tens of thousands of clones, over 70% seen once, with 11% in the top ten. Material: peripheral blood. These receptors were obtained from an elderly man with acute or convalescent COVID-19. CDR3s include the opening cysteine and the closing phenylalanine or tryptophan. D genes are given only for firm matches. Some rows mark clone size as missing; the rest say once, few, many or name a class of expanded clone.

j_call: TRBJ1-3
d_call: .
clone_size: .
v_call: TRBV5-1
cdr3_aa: CASSVSVALYF
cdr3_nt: TGCGCCAGCAGCGTAAGCGTTGCCCTATATTTT

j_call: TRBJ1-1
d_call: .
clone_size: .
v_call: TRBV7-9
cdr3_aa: CASSLERTDEAFF
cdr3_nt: TGTGCCAGCAGCTTAGAGCGGACCGATGAAGCTTTCTTT

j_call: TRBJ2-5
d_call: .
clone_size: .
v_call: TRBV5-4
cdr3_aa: CASSLDSYQETQYF
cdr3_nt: TGTGCCAGCAGCCTCGACAGTTACCAAGAGACCCAGTACTTC

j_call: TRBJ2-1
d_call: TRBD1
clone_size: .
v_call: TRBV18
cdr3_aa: CASSSTGAGEQFF
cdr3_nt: TGTGCCAGCTCATCTACAGGGGCCGGTGAGCAGTTCTTC

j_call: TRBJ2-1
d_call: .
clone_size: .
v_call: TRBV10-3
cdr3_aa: CAISDGDTGGNEQFF
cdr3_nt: TGTGCCATCAGTGATGGGGACACCGGTGGCAATGAGCAGTTCTTC

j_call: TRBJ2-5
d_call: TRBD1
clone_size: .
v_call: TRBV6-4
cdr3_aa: CASSSGTGGVETQYF
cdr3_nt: TGTGCCAGCAGTTCCGGGACAGGGGGTGTAGAGACCCAGTACTTC

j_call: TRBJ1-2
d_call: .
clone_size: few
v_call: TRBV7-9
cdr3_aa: CASSPQTGGYTF
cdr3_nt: TGTGCCAGCAGCCCTCAGACAGGTGGCTACACCTTC

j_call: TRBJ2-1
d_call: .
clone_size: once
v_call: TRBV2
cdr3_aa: CASSEYQGIYNEQFF
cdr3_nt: TGTGCCAGCAGTGAGTACCAGGGTATTTACAATGAGCAGTTCTTC

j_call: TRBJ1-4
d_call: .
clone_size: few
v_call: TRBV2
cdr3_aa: CASSKGMANEKLFF
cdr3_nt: TGTGCCAGCAGTAAGGGGATGGCTAATGAAAAACTGTTTTTT

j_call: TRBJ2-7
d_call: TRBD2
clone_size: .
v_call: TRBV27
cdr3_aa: CASSFAGGTYEQYF
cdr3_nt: TGTGCCAGCAGTTTCGCGGGGGGTACCTACGAGCAGTACTTC

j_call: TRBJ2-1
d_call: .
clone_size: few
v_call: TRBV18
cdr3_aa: CASSAGSSYNEQFF
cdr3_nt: TGTGCCAGCTCGGCAGGAAGCTCCTACAATGAGCAGTTCTTC

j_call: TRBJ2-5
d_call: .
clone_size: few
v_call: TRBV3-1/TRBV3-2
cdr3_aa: CASRVEETQYF
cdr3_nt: TGTGCCAGCAGAGTAGAAGAGACCCAGTACTTC

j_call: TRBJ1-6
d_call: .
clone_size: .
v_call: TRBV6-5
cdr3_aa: CASCSNSPLHF
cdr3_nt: TGTGCCAGCTGTAGTAATTCACCCCTCCACTTT

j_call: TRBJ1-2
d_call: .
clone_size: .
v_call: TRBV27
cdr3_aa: CASSSQTGPYGYTF
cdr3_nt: TGTGCCAGCAGTTCCCAGACAGGTCCTTATGGCTACACCTTC

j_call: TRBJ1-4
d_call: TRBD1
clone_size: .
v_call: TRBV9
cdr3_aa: CASSVAPPGTGEKLFF
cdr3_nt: TGTGCCAGCAGCGTAGCGCCCCCCGGGACAGGTGAAAAACTGTTTTTT

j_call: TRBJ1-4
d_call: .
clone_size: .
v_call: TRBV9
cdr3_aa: CASSPRGISLDEKLFF
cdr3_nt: TGTGCCAGCAGCCCTAGAGGTATCTCCTTGGATGAAAAACTGTTTTTT

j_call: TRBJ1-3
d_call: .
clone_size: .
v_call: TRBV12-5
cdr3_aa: CASGYRTDRVYSGNTIYF
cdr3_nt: TGTGCTAGTGGTTACCGGACAGACCGGGTATACTCTGGAAACACCATATATTTT

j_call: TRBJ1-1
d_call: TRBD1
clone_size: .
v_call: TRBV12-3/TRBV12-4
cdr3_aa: CASRDRGDTEAFF
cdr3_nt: TGTGCCAGCAGAGACAGGGGGGATACTGAAGCTTTCTTT

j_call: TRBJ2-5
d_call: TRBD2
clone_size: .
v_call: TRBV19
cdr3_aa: CASSIGRGETQYF
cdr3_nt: TGTGCCAGTAGTATCGGGAGGGGAGAGACCCAGTACTTC

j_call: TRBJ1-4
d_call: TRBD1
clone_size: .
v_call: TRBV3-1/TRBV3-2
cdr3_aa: CASSYQDRGREKLFF
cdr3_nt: TGTGCCAGCAGCTATCAAGACAGGGGGCGGGAAAAACTGTTTTTT

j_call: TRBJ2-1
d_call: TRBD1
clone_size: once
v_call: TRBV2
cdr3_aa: CASSGRGTYNEQFF
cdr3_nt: TGTGCCAGCAGCGGCAGGGGGACCTACAATGAGCAGTTCTTC

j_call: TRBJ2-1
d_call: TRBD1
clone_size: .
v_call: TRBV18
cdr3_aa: CASSPGQGALLGYNEQFF
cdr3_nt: TGTGCCAGCTCACCCGGACAGGGGGCCCTTTTAGGCTACAATGAGCAGTTCTTC